The rows below give T cell receptor beta chains drawn from one sample of a study of naive and memory T cell subsets. TCRdb reprocessed the UMI-ligation and nested PCR reads with MiXCR, giving one entry per CDR3 protein. The sample yields about 120,000 distinct CDR3 sequences, 36% seen once. Sequencing was carried out using central memory CD4+ T cells from blood. The receptors shown here come from a human donor in good health. Both conserved end residues are part of each CDR3. Each record gives: D gene, J gene, clone size, V gene, CDR3 protein, CDR3 DNA. D genes are given only for firm matches. For some rows the clone size is stated as once, few or many, or as a class when expanded; others skip it.

.,TRBJ2-1,few,TRBV28,CASSSLPTEQFF,TGTGCCAGCAGTTCACTTCCTACGGAGCAGTTCTTC
.,TRBJ1-1,many,TRBV28,CASRPPGRVPEAFF,TGTGCCAGCAGGCCCCCAGGGAGGGTCCCTGAAGCTTTCTTT
TRBD2,TRBJ2-7,.,TRBV27,CASSSRLAGEGDNYEQYF,TGTGCCAGCAGTTCTAGACTAGCGGGAGAGGGCGATAACTACGAGCAGTACTTC
.,TRBJ2-2,few,TRBV6-2/TRBV6-3,CASRNRTIGELFF,TGTGCCAGCAGGAACAGGACCATCGGGGAGCTGTTTTTT
.,TRBJ2-6,many,TRBV20-1,CSARAVGANVLTF,TGCAGTGCTAGAGCGGTTGGGGCCAACGTCCTGACTTTC
TRBD1,TRBJ1-5,.,TRBV5-4,CASSLERTGGKPQHF,TGTGCCAGCAGCTTGGAAAGGACAGGTGGCAAGCCCCAGCATTTT
TRBD1,TRBJ2-1,.,TRBV5-1,CASSLGQGAYNEQFF,TGCGCCAGCAGCTTGGGACAGGGGGCCTACAATGAGCAGTTCTTC
.,TRBJ2-5,.,TRBV12-3/TRBV12-4,CASSLNQGGGETQYF,TGTGCCAGCAGTTTAAACCAGGGGGGAGGGGAGACCCAGTACTTC
.,TRBJ2-6,.,TRBV29-1,CSVEGRSSGANVLTF,TGCAGCGTTGAGGGACGGAGCTCTGGGGCCAACGTCCTGACTTTC
TRBD2,TRBJ2-1,few,TRBV18,CASSPLGSGGSQNEQFF,TGTGCCAGCTCACCGCTCGGTAGCGGGGGATCACAGAATGAGCAGTTCTTC
.,TRBJ1-2,.,TRBV12-3/TRBV12-4,CASSLVSRTGGYTF,TGTGCCAGCAGTTTAGTCTCCAGGACGGGCGGCTACACCTTC
.,TRBJ2-4,.,TRBV12-3/TRBV12-4,CASRGGGTKNIQYF,TGTGCCAGCAGGGGAGGTGGGACCAAAAACATTCAGTACTTC
.,TRBJ1-5,.,TRBV20-1,CSASGGRPGQPQHF,TGCAGTGCTTCGGGGGGGCGGCCTGGTCAGCCCCAGCATTTT
.,TRBJ1-5,many,TRBV6-5,CASRHQPQHF,TGTGCCAGCAGACATCAGCCCCAGCATTTT
.,TRBJ2-1,.,TRBV9,CASSPQSGLQEQFF,TGTGCCAGCAGCCCGCAGAGTGGTCTCCAAGAGCAGTTCTTC
TRBD2,TRBJ2-5,few,TRBV5-4,CASSREGPETQYF,TGTGCCAGCAGTCGGGAGGGCCCAGAGACCCAGTACTTC
TRBD1,TRBJ2-4,.,TRBV12-3/TRBV12-4,CASTTDRAVTKNIQYF,TGTGCCAGCACCACGGACAGGGCTGTAACCAAAAACATTCAGTACTTC
TRBD2,TRBJ2-3,.,TRBV23-1,CASSQSGTSKGPDTQYF,TGCGCCAGCAGTCAATCGGGGACTAGCAAGGGGCCAGATACGCAGTATTTT
TRBD1,TRBJ1-5,few,TRBV28,CASRKQGAESQPQHF,TGTGCCAGCAGAAAACAGGGGGCGGAAAGTCAGCCCCAGCATTTT
TRBD2,TRBJ2-7,.,TRBV12-5,CASGFGLAGYYEQYF,TGTGCTAGTGGTTTTGGACTAGCGGGGTACTACGAGCAGTACTTC
TRBD1,TRBJ2-2,.,TRBV27,CASSPRYPGQGDTGELFF,TGTGCCAGCAGTCCCCGGTATCCGGGACAGGGAGACACCGGGGAGCTGTTTTTT
.,TRBJ1-1,.,TRBV7-9,CASSLVPLYTEAFF,TGTGCCAGCAGCTTAGTCCCCCTTTACACTGAAGCTTTCTTT